This T cell receptor beta chain comes out of a study of blood T cells in healthy people across ages. Broader study findings: Comparison with aged donors showed that long-lived donors had more naive CD4+ cells and higher diversity.

There were at least 5.5 micrograms of total RNA extracted from every sample. The CDR3 runs 14 residues. CDR1 and CDR2 from the germline V gene are MRHNA and SNTAGT. The trim removed 3 bases at V and 4 bases at J, leaving 2 bases unmatched. About this clonotype itself: Its antigen remains unidentified.

The second PCR ran about 6 to 12 cycles with a sample-barcoded 5' primer and J-beta primers. All cDNA molecules were each tagged by a template-switch adaptor with 12 random nucleotides. TCRdb fed the 5' RACE reads into MiXCR, producing one record per CDR3 protein. Found here are about 800,000 distinct CDR3 sequences, 25% of them singletons; the top ten hold approximately 3.7%. These data are also associated with another study on T cells of mothers and their children.

Sample: blood. The chain carries TRBV6-4 and TRBJ2-3; TRBD1 aligns across 9 bases. The TCR comes from a boy aged 5-17 years in good health. The DNA for the CDR3 is TGTGCCAGCAGTGATGGGGACAGGGCAGATACGCAGTATTTT. Encoded protein: CASSDGDRADTQYF.